This T cell receptor (beta chain) was sequenced for a study of T cells in Graves' hyperthyroidism and ophthalmopathy (dated by TCRdb to about 2019). The study in broad terms: Peripheral blood was sampled at the time of initial diagnosis, prior to any treatment. Whether ophthalmopathy could be predicted prospectively was tested in an independent validation cohort made up of fewer than 20 hyperthyroidism patients plus 17 patients who later progressed to ophthalmopathy. To identify distinguishing TCR V-J signatures, a discovery cohort of 100 patients was used, comprising 40 to 45 with Graves' ophthalmopathy and under 60 with stable Graves' hyperthyroidism. In about six Graves' hyperthyroidism patients, the study also compared T-cell repertoires from thyroid tissue with T-cell repertoires from blood. After sampling, hyperthyroidism patients received methimazole starting at 30 mg daily, and ophthalmopathy patients received high-dose intravenous methylprednisolone. TCR Vbeta CDR3 sequencing of fewer than 150 peripheral blood samples (under 45 ophthalmopathy, about 80 hyperthyroidism and some 17 progressor patients) is reported in the paper. The 85 to 100 discovery patients were divided at random into training and test sets in a 7:3 ratio. Broad study findings and their caveats: No statistical method was used to set the sample size in advance, and investigators knew the group allocation. Most expanded thyroid clonotypes (frequency above 0.001) were also found in blood, which suggests that blood repertoires may mirror thyroid immune responses. During validation, the model predicted progression to ophthalmopathy a median of approximately 6.5 months ahead of onset, with approximately 71% sensitivity and more than 72% specificity. A model built on a 13 V-J signature distinguished ophthalmopathy from stable hyperthyroidism, reaching roughly 88% sensitivity and about 81% specificity in cross-validation and 80%/75% in testing.

The TCR beta CDR3 regions were amplified from the RNA transcripts. The first round of RT-PCR for the TCR CDR3 was performed with the HTBI primer set and the Qiagen OneStep RT-PCR kit. Libraries were constructed in a second round of multiplex PCR, after which size selection and purification were performed. Libraries were sequenced paired-end with 100 bp reads on an Illumina HiSeq2000. In the authors' own workflow: SOAPnuke was used to process the raw data, removing reads that contained adapters or uncalled bases, had a mean Phred below 15, or lacked an exact match to the constant primer or identifier. COPE v1.2.5 was used to merge the high-quality paired reads, and each unique nucleotide sequence was defined as a clonotype. MiTCR v1.1 was used to align clonotypes to the IMGT TRBV, TRBD and TRBJ reference segments. Analysis was restricted to V-J combinations with a frequency above 0.0001, which covered roughly 99% of repertoires. The TCS score was defined as the ratio of F50 (clonal expansion) to E x V (chaos), calculated using BLOSUM62-based TCRdist between CDR3 peptides within each V-J. Welch's t-statistics and random forest reduced 500 to 650 V-J features to under 15, which were used in a naive Bayes classifier (R e1071). TCRdb's own reprocessing of the public reads used fastp at Q25 and MiXCR and kept productive beta chains. Entries are consolidated by CDR3 protein sequence, retaining the most common genes and DNA. Clone size and V and J calls follow TCRdb, not the original study. Present in this sample are roughly 300,000 distinct CDR3 sequences, over 11% of which were seen just once. Of the sample, about 22% falls within the top ten clones.

Graves' hyperthyroidism was defined as stable when no progression to ophthalmopathy occurred over 18 months of follow-up. Hyperthyroidism patients were newly diagnosed, had a disease duration of under 2 months, and were aged 18 to 65 years. The study excluded patients with uncontrolled infections, other autoimmune diseases, pregnancy or lactation. Diagnoses were based on clinical symptoms, serum thyroxine and TRAb, thyroid ultrasound and orbital computed tomography. Ficoll-Paque density gradient centrifugation was used to isolate PBMCs from 10 ml of fresh peripheral blood. Trizol reagent was used to extract total RNA, and RNA quality was then checked on an Agilent 2100 Bioanalyzer. This clonotype was seen many times. Its antigen specificity is not known. No base qualities exist here, and no much larger clone lies one base off it. Source material: blood. The TCR was taken from a woman in her thirties with Graves' hyperthyroidism.

The sequenced DNA is TGCAGCGCCAGTAGTCTAGCGGGAGTAAGTGGGTCCTACAATGAGCAGTTCTTC. Its protein reads: CSASSLAGVSGSYNEQFF. This receptor chain uses TRBV29-1 and TRBJ2-1; the junction holds 10 bases that match TRBD2. The CDR3 starts with the cysteine, ends with the phenylalanine, and has 18 residues. Only CDR3 DNA is held: 54 bases, read in frame from base 1. The germline V end is reduced by 7 bases and the J end by 1 base; junction bases left unmatched: 16. CDR1 and CDR2 are drawn from the germline V gene: SQVTM, ANQGSEA.